A selection of T cell receptor beta chains follows, all from one sample in a study of cytomegalovirus exposure and HLA in healthy donors. Sequencing used immunoSEQ multiplex PCR; TCRdb keeps in-frame clones, though not all of them. The table lists about 110,000 clones, roughly 87% of them singletons. Sample: PBMCs. The receptors were gathered from a young woman in good health and CMV-seronegative. CDR3s include the opening cysteine and the closing phenylalanine or tryptophan. Fields, in order: D gene, clone size, J gene, V gene, CDR3 DNA, CDR3 protein. D genes are given only for firm matches. Not all rows give a size; the values are once, few, many and, for expanded clones, a class.

>.|once|TRBJ2-5|TRBV7-9
TGTGCCAGCAGCTCGGTACCCGGGACCCAGTACTTC
CASSSVPGTQYF
>TRBD1|.|TRBJ1-1|TRBV28
TGTGCCAGCAGAAACGTACAGGGGGAAGCTTTCTTT
CASRNVQGEAFF
>.|.|TRBJ2-5|TRBV7-2
TGTGCCAGCAGCCTCCAAGAGACCCAGTACTTC
CASSLQETQYF
>TRBD2|once|TRBJ2-1|TRBV5-4
TGTGCCAGCAGTTTCAGCGGGGGGGACTACAATGAGCAGTTCTTC
CASSFSGGDYNEQFF
>.|.|TRBJ1-2|TRBV4-1
TGCGCCAGCAGCGGCACGGGGGGCTATGGCTACACCTTC
CASSGTGGYGYTF
>.|.|TRBJ1-1|TRBV4-3
TGCGCCAGCAGCCAAGGAAGACGCAGGGTAACTGAAGCTTTCTTT
CASSQGRRRVTEAFF
>.|few|TRBJ1-2|TRBV9
TGTGCCAGCAGCGAACAGGGTGGTGATGATGTTTCCTATGGCTACACCTTC
CASSEQGGDDVSYGYTF
>.|once|TRBJ1-1|TRBV5-1
TGCGCCAGCAGCCCAACTATTCGAAACACTGAAGCTTTCTTT
CASSPTIRNTEAFF
>.|.|TRBJ1-2|TRBV28
TGTGCCAGCAGTTTGAGAGGGTTGGGCTATGGCTACACCTTC
CASSLRGLGYGYTF
>.|.|TRBJ1-1|TRBV28
TGTGCCAGCAGGGAGGACTACACTGAAGCTTTCTTT
CASREDYTEAFF
>.|.|TRBJ1-1|TRBV28
TGTGCCAGCAGTTTGGACATAACTGCTGAAGCTTTCTTT
CASSLDITAEAFF
>TRBD1|.|TRBJ2-1|TRBV30
TGTGCCTGGTCAGGGGGCACGTACAATGAGCAGTTCTTC
CAWSGGTYNEQFF
>.|.|TRBJ2-1|TRBV4-3
TGCGCCAGCAGCCAAGATCGGGGGGCGGTATTCTTC
CASSQDRGAVFF
>.|.|TRBJ2-5|TRBV13
TGTGCCAGCAGCTTAGCCCCGCTAGTAGGAGAGACCCAGTACTTC
CASSLAPLVGETQYF
>TRBD2|.|TRBJ2-1|TRBV5-1
TGCGCCAGCACCGAAGTAGCGGGGGTTACCTACAATGAGCAGTTCTTC
CASTEVAGVTYNEQFF
>TRBD2|.|TRBJ2-5|TRBV10-2
TGCGCCAGCAGCCCCGGGACTAGCGGGGAATCCCATATAGAGACCCAGTACTTC
CASSPGTSGESHIETQYF
>TRBD2|once|TRBJ2-7|TRBV7-8
TGTGCCAGCAGCTTAGTGGTGGCTAGCGGGGCCTACGAGCAGTACTTC
CASSLVVASGAYEQYF
>.|.|TRBJ2-2|TRBV19
TGTGCCAGTAGCTCGCGGGGGGAGCTGTTTTTT
CASSSRGELFF
>.|.|TRBJ1-2|TRBV7-2
TGTGCCAGCAGCTTACCCCAGAACTATGGCTACACCTTC
CASSLPQNYGYTF
>.|.|TRBJ1-1|TRBV19
TGTGCCAGCTCAATCCCAGGGGCTGAAGCTTTCTTT
CASSIPGAEAFF
>TRBD1|.|TRBJ1-2|TRBV7-9
TGTGCCAGCAGCTTGGATCCGGGACAGGGCAGGGGTGGCTACACCTTC
CASSLDPGQGRGGYTF
>TRBD1|once|TRBJ1-1|TRBV7-9
TGTGCCAGCAGCTTAAACAGGGGAACTGAAGCTTTCTTT
CASSLNRGTEAFF
>TRBD1|.|TRBJ1-5|TRBV6-6
TGTGCCAGCTACAAACAGGGGATTAGATCCCAGCATTTT
CASYKQGIRSQHF
>TRBD1|.|TRBJ2-3|TRBV9
TGTGCCAGCGGACAGGGTGTTACAGATACGCAGTATTTT
CASGQGVTDTQYF
>.|once|TRBJ2-7|TRBV5-4
TGTGCCAGCAGCTTGTCGACAGACCCTCCCTACGAGCAGTACTTC
CASSLSTDPPYEQYF
>TRBD2|.|TRBJ2-3|TRBV9
TGTGCCAGCAGCGCCCCCCCCGGGACTAGCGGCTGGGGCACAGATACGCAGTATTTT
CASSAPPGTSGWGTDTQYF
>TRBD2|.|TRBJ2-3|TRBV5-1
TGCGCCAGCAGCTGGGCGGCGACTAGCGAGGTTGGCCCAGATACGCAGTATTTT
CASSWAATSEVGPDTQYF
>TRBD1|.|TRBJ1-3|TRBV6-5
TGTGCCAGCGGCGGGGGACAGGGCGGGCGAAACACCATATATTTT
CASGGGQGGRNTIYF
>TRBD2|.|TRBJ2-1|TRBV9
TGTGCCAGCAGCGTAGAGGGACTAGCGGGGTACAATGAGCAGTTCTTC
CASSVEGLAGYNEQFF
>TRBD1|.|TRBJ1-1|TRBV6-1
TGTGCCAGCAGTGCCGGGACAGGGAGTTACACTGAAGCTTTCTTT
CASSAGTGSYTEAFF
>TRBD1|.|TRBJ2-7|TRBV2
TGTGCCAGCGCGGGACAGGGGGTTTCCTACGAGCAGTACTTC
CASAGQGVSYEQYF
>.|.|TRBJ2-7|TRBV27
TGTGCCAGCAGAACCATACAGGGTATCATCACGGACGAGCAGTACTTC
CASRTIQGIITDEQYF
>.|.|TRBJ1-1|TRBV6-5
TGTGCCAGCAGTTACCCTGGACAGATCCCTGAAGCTTTCTTT
CASSYPGQIPEAFF
>.|.|TRBJ2-1|TRBV5-1
TGCGCCAGCAGCTCGGGACTTTCCTCCTACAATGAGCAGTTCTTC
CASSSGLSSYNEQFF
>TRBD1|.|TRBJ1-1|TRBV6-5
TGTGCCAGCAGTTACGCCGGGACAGGGCAAACTGAAGCTTTCTTT
CASSYAGTGQTEAFF
>TRBD2|.|TRBJ2-2|TRBV27
TGTGCCAGCAGTTTAAGGCGGGGGGGCCTTCTCACCGGGGAGCTGTTTTTT
CASSLRRGGLLTGELFF
>TRBD1|.|TRBJ1-3|TRBV5-1
TGCGCCAGCAGCTCACAGGGGGCTCAGGGAAACACCATATATTTT
CASSSQGAQGNTIYF
>.|.|TRBJ1-1|TRBV6-1
TGTGCCAGCAGTGAAGCGTCGGAGGGCTCTGAAGCTTTCTTT
CASSEASEGSEAFF
>TRBD1|.|TRBJ2-7|TRBV4-1
TGCGCCAGCAGCCTTACCCCCGACAGGGAATGGAGTGGCGAGCAGTACTTC
CASSLTPDREWSGEQYF
>TRBD1|few|TRBJ1-4|TRBV30
TGTGCCTGGGGACCCGGGACAGGGGACGAAAAACTGTTTTTT
CAWGPGTGDEKLFF
>TRBD2|.|TRBJ2-1|TRBV7-9
TGTGCCAGCAGCTTGCTAGCGGGGGGCCGATGGGATGAGCAGTTCTTC
CASSLLAGGRWDEQFF
>TRBD2|.|TRBJ2-5|TRBV10-1
TGCGCCAGCAGCGATCTAGCGGGGGGTCAAGAGACCCAGTACTTC
CASSDLAGGQETQYF
>.|.|TRBJ1-4|TRBV7-2
TGTGCCAGCAGCTTAGGGAGAGGGGGGGACAATGAAAAACTGTTTTTT
CASSLGRGGDNEKLFF
>TRBD1|.|TRBJ2-3|TRBV9
TGTGCCAGCAGCGTAGAGGACAGGGTCACAGATACGCAGTATTTT
CASSVEDRVTDTQYF
>.|.|TRBJ1-1|TRBV7-3
TGTGCCAGCAGCTTTCTGACAGGCACGGCCCTGGAAGCTTTCTTT
CASSFLTGTALEAFF
>.|.|TRBJ2-7|TRBV14
TGTGCCAGCAGCCAAGATCCTACCTCCTACGAGCAGTACTTC
CASSQDPTSYEQYF
>TRBD1|.|TRBJ2-7|TRBV7-9
TGTGCCAGCAGTCAAGCGACAGGGGTCGAGCAGTACTTC
CASSQATGVEQYF
>.|.|TRBJ2-3|TRBV28
TGTGCCAGCACGTCGCGGGGAAACACAGATACGCAGTATTTT
CASTSRGNTDTQYF
>TRBD2|.|TRBJ2-7|TRBV11-2
TGTGCCAGCAGCCCGGGACTAGCGATCCTCCACGAGCAGTACTTC
CASSPGLAILHEQYF
>TRBD2|.|TRBJ2-7|TRBV28
TGTGCCACCCGGATAGCGGGGAACGCATACGAGCAGTACTTC
CATRIAGNAYEQYF